Only one count was recorded for the clone carrying this T cell receptor (beta chain). Its target is unknown. The entry originates in a study of post-analysis software for immune sequencing data. Background on the study: Recorded disease courses covered relapsing-remitting, secondary progressive and progressive-relapsing multiple sclerosis. Some patients had no subtype annotation. General observations from the study: Compared with controls, patients showed significantly lower normalized Chao1 diversity. Same-batch samples co-clustered strongly by F measure.

Unique molecular identifiers tagged the TCR beta cDNA libraries. TCRdb reprocessed the PCR reads via MiXCR and lists one record per CDR3 protein. The table lists roughly 670,000 distinct CDR3 sequences, more than 50% of them singletons. Material for sequencing was blood. The sequence derives from a girl aged 2-10 years with multiple sclerosis.

CDR3 in amino acids: CASSLSLAGVISDTQYF. The CDR3 DNA reads as TGCGCCAGCAGCTTGAGTCTAGCGGGGGTGATATCAGATACGCAGTATTTT. The rearrangement uses TRBV5-1 and TRBJ2-3, with 10 bases fitting TRBD2. Germline V gene lookup returns CDR1 SGHRS and CDR2 YFSETQ. J gave up 4 bases and V 1 base, and 9 bases lay outside the gene matches. CDR3 length equals 17 residues.